The rows below give T cell receptor beta chains drawn from one sample of a study of T cells in Graves' hyperthyroidism and ophthalmopathy. MiXCR, applied by TCRdb to the multiplex PCR reads, yields one record per CDR3 protein. This repertoire shows about 300,000 distinct CDR3 sequences, less than 30% found once; its top ten account for approximately 25%. The sequenced sample was blood. Receptor source: a man aged 35-49 years with Graves' hyperthyroidism that later progressed to Graves' ophthalmopathy. CDR3s include the opening cysteine and the closing phenylalanine or tryptophan. A D gene is named only where the DNA matches it firmly.

cdr3_aa: CASGTGRNTGELFF
v_call: TRBV2
d_call: TRBD1
j_call: TRBJ2-2

cdr3_aa: CASSLDSTIYEQYF
v_call: TRBV18
d_call: NA
j_call: TRBJ2-7

cdr3_aa: CASRWTQNTEAFF
v_call: TRBV6-5
d_call: NA
j_call: TRBJ1-1

cdr3_aa: CASSSTASGTYEQYF
v_call: TRBV12-3/TRBV12-4
d_call: TRBD2
j_call: TRBJ2-7

cdr3_aa: CASSLGTESYEQYF
v_call: TRBV5-1
d_call: NA
j_call: TRBJ2-7

cdr3_aa: CASSPPGIHEQYF
v_call: TRBV2
d_call: NA
j_call: TRBJ2-7

cdr3_aa: CASSQENQGTGNIQYF
v_call: TRBV4-1
d_call: TRBD1
j_call: TRBJ2-4

cdr3_aa: CASSYPFGNRQQETQYF
v_call: TRBV6-2/TRBV6-3
d_call: NA
j_call: TRBJ2-5

cdr3_aa: CASSVRGQGNIQYF
v_call: TRBV6-1
d_call: NA
j_call: TRBJ2-4

cdr3_aa: CSAALAGTPETQYF
v_call: TRBV20-1
d_call: TRBD2
j_call: TRBJ2-5

cdr3_aa: CASSPWVGQGGDIQYF
v_call: TRBV7-2
d_call: TRBD2
j_call: TRBJ2-4

cdr3_aa: CSVEGAPGDITGELFF
v_call: TRBV29-1
d_call: NA
j_call: TRBJ2-2

cdr3_aa: CASSHPSGELFF
v_call: TRBV9
d_call: NA
j_call: TRBJ2-2

cdr3_aa: CASSLATSGRADETQYF
v_call: TRBV7-2
d_call: TRBD2
j_call: TRBJ2-5

cdr3_aa: CASSSTGTGVQETQYF
v_call: TRBV12-3/TRBV12-4
d_call: TRBD1
j_call: TRBJ2-5